The 10 T cell receptor beta chains listed next were all sequenced from one sample in a study of CD8 T cells in Susac syndrome. Reverse transcription of roughly 0.45 to 1 ug RNA used random hexamers. TCRdb fed the immunoSEQ multiplex PCR reads into MiXCR, producing one record per CDR3 protein. Found here are some 220,000 distinct CDR3 sequences, about 96% of them singletons; the top ten hold 0.095%. Sequencing was performed on CD4+ T cells from PBMCs. Source of these receptors: a human donor with multiple sclerosis.

This rearrangement joins TRBV11-2 to TRBJ2-5; D possibly matches TRBD1 or TRBD2 (6 bases each). V lost 6 bases and J lost 3, with 17 bases in between. Germline lookup yields CDR1 SGHAT and CDR2 FQNNGV. The CDR3 runs 15 residues. CDR3: CASRRTGGPEETQYF. CDR3 DNA sequence: TGTGCCAGCAGAAGGACCGGGGGCCCCGAAGAGACCCAGTACTTC.

The chain links TRBV7-2 to TRBJ2-1; D gene uncertain. Trimming took 6 bases from V and 7 from J, leaving 16 bases between them. The CDR3 sequence is 14 residues long. Per germline, CDR1 SGHTA and CDR2 FQGNSA. The CDR3 region has the DNA TGTGCCAGCAGAAGGGTCCGAACGCAGAATGAGCAGTTCTTC. This translates into CASRRVRTQNEQFF.

The rearrangement links TRBV20-1 to TRBJ2-7; TRBD1 matches at 7 bases. Trimming removed 8 bases from V and 1 base from J; junction bases left unmatched: 8. This CDR3 is 13 amino acids long. The germline V gene encodes CDR1 DFQATT and CDR2 SNEGSKA (reference sequence). The CDR3 DNA follows: TGCAGTTTACGGGACAGCCGGTCCTACGAGCAGTACTTC. It is translated as CSLRDSRSYEQYF.

The J gene is TRBJ2-7, the V gene TRBV5-1, with TRBD2 matching over 13 bases. This CDR3 spans 16 amino acids. CDR1 is SGHRS and CDR2 is YFSETQ in the germline V gene. Trimming at V came to 3 bases and at J to 7 bases, leaving 10 bases not matched to a gene. The CDR3 nucleotides are TGCGCCAGCAGCTCCGGACTAGCGGGAGCATTAGGGGAGCAGTACTTC. Translated: CASSSGLAGALGEQYF.

The V gene is TRBV15, the J gene TRBJ2-3; unclear D gene. V was pared by 0 bases and J by 5 bases, with 6 bases between. The CDR3 contains 13 residues. Germline assignment: CDR1 LNHNV and CDR2 YYDKDF (reference sequence). The CDR3 DNA reads TGTGCCACCAGCAGAGATCGGAGAGATACGCAGTATTTT. It codes for CATSRDRRDTQYF.

The chain links TRBV9 to TRBJ1-1; D is uncertain. The CDR3 is 14 amino acids. Germline V gene lookup returns CDR1 SGDLS and CDR2 YYNGEE. V lost 0 bases to trimming and J lost 6 bases, with 12 bases between them. CDR3 bases: TGTGCCAGCAGCGTAGACTCGGGGAGGGCTGAAGCTTTCTTT. Its translation is CASSVDSGRAEAFF.

This chain links TRBV30 with TRBJ2-5; D is possibly TRBD1 (5 bases). Trimming cost V 5 bases and J 4 bases, with 14 bases left between them. CDR3 length: 13 residues. Germline lookup yields CDR1 GTSNPN and CDR2 SVGIG (reference sequence). The CDR3: CAWGANLRETQYF. DNA for the CDR3: TGTGCCTGGGGGGCGAACCTAAGAGAGACCCAGTACTTC.

The chain has TRBV6-5 and TRBJ1-2, with 9 bases fitting TRBD1. The germline V gene has CDR1 MNHEY and CDR2 SVGAGI. This CDR3 is 16 amino acids long. V gave up 2 bases and J gave up 8 bases; unmatched junction bases: 12. The CDR3 region has the DNA TGTGCCAGCAGTTACCTAGTCCCGGGACAGGGTCAGGGCTACACCTTC. Its protein is CASSYLVPGQGQGYTF.

The CDR3: CASSFSSGTSYEQYF. In DNA form, the CDR3 reads TGTGCCAGCAGCTTCTCCTCCGGGACTTCCTACGAGCAGTACTTC. This sequence joins TRBV5-6 and TRBJ2-7; D might be TRBD2 (6 bases). This CDR3 region has 15 residues. V was shortened by 2 bases and J by 1 base, with 13 bases between the two germline ends. Germline CDR1 reads SGHDT; CDR2 reads YYEEEE.

This clonotype was picked up one time. This chain links TRBV7-9 with TRBJ2-7; 7 bases agree with TRBD1. From germline, CDR1 is SEHNR and CDR2 FQNEAQ (reference sequence). The V and J ends lost 6 bases and 3 bases, in that order; junction bases with no gene match: 5. CDR3 size: 13 residues. CDR3 region: CASRRTGFYEQYF. CDR3 DNA sequence: TGTGCCAGCAGGCGGACAGGTTTCTACGAGCAGTACTTC.